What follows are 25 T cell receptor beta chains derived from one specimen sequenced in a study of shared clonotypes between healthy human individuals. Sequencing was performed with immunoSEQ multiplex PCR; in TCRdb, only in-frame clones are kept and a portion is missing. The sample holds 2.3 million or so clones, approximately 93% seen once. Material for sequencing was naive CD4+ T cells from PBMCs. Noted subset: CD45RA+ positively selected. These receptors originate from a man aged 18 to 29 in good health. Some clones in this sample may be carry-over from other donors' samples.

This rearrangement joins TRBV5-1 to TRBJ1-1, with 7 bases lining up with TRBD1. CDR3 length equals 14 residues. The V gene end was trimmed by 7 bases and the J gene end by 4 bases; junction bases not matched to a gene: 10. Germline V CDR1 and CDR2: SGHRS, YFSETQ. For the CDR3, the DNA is TGCGCCAGCTCTTCCGGACAGGCGGGCACTGAAGCTTTCTTT. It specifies CASSSGQAGTEAFF.

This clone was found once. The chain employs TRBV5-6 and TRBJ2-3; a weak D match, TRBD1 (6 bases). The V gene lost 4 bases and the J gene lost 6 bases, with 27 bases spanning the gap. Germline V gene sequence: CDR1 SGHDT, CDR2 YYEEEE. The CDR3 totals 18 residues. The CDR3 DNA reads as TGTGCCAGCAGCGGACGAGGTCTTTTCTCCAGGGGTACGGATACGCAGTATTTT. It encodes CASSGRGLFSRGTDTQYF. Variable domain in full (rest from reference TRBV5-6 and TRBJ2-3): DAGVTQSPTHLIKTRGQQVTLRCSPKSGHDTVSWYQQALGQGPQFIFQYYEEEERQRGNFPDRFSGHQFPNYSSELNVNALLLGDSALYLCASSGRGLFSRGTDTQYFGPGTRLTVL.

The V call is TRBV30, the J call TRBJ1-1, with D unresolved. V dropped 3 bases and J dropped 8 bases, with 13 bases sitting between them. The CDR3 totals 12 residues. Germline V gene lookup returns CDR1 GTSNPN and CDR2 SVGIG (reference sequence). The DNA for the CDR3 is TGTGCCTGGAGGGGTGGGCTCCAAGAAGCTTTCTTT. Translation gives CAWRGGLQEAFF.

The chain's CDR3 is CASSLGRELADTQYF. As DNA, the CDR3 is TGTGCCAGCAGTTTGGGGCGGGAGTTGGCAGATACGCAGTATTTT. The chain uses TRBV28 and TRBJ2-3, with 7 bases lining up with TRBD2. This CDR3 comprises 15 residues. CDR1 and CDR2 from the germline V gene are MDHEN and SYDVKM. V shed 3 bases, J shed 4 bases, and the junction held 7 bases outside the gene matches.

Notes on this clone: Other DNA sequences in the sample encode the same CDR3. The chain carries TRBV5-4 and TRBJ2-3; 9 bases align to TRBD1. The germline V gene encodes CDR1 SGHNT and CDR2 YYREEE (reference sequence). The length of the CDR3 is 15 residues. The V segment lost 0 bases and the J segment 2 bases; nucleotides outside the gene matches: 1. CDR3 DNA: TGTGCCAGCAGCTTGGACAGGGGGCTCACAGATACGCAGTATTTT. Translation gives CASSLDRGLTDTQYF.

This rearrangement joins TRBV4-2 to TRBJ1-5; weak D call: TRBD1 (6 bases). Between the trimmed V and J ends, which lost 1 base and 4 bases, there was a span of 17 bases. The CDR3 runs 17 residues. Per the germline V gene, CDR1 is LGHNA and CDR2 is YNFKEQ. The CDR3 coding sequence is TGTGCCAGCAGCCAAGGGTACAGGGAAGAGGGGAATCAGCCCCAGCATTTT. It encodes CASSQGYREEGNQPQHF.

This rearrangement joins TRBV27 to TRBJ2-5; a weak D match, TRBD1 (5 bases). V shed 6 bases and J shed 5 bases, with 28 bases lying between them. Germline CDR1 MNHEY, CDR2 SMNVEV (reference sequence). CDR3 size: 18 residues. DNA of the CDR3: TGTGCCAGCAGGCCATACCCTCTTGCGACAGCCGAGGTGGAGACCCAGTACTTC. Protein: CASRPYPLATAEVETQYF.

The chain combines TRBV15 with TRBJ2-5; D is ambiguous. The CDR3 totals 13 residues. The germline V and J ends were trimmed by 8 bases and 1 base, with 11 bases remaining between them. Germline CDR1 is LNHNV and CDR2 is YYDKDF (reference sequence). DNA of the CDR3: TGTGCCACCCGACCGCGGTTCCAAGAGACCCAGTACTTC. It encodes CATRPRFQETQYF.

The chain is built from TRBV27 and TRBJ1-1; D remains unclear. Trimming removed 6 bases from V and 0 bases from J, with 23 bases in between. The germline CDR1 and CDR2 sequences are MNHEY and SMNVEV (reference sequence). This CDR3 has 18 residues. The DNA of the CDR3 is TGTGCCAGCAGATACCGCGTAGTGGGAGTTGGAGTGAACACTGAAGCTTTCTTT. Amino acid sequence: CASRYRVVGVGVNTEAFF.

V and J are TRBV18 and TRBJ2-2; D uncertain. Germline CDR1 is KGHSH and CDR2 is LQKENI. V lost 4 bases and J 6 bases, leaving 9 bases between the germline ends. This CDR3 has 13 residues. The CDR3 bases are TGTGCCAGCTCACTCCTTTCCCCCGGGGAGCTGTTTTTT. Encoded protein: CASSLLSPGELFF.

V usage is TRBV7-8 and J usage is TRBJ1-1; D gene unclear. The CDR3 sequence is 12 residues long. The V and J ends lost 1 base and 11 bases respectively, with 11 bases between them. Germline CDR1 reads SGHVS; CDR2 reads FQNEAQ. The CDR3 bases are TGTGCCAGCAGCTTAGTTTTATCGGAGGCTTTCTTT. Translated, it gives CASSLVLSEAFF.

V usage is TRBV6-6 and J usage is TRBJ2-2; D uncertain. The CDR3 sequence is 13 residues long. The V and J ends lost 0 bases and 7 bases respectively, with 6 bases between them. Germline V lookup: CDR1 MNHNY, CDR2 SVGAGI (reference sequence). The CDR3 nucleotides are TGTGCCAGCAGTTACTCGAAACACGGGGAGCTGTTTTTT. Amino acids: CASSYSKHGELFF.

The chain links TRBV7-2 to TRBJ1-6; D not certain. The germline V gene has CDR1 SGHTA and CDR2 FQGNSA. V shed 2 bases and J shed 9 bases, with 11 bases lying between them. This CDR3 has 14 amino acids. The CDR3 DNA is TGTGCCAGCAGCTTATTGGGGTCCCCTTCACCCCTCCACTTT. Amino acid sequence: CASSLLGSPSPLHF. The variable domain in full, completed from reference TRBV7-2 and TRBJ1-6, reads GAGVSQSPSNKVTEKGKDVELRCDPISGHTALYWYRQSLGQGLEFLIYFQGNSAPDKSGLPSDRFSAERTGGSVSTLTIQRTQQEDSAVYLCASSLLGSPSPLHFGNGTRLTVT.

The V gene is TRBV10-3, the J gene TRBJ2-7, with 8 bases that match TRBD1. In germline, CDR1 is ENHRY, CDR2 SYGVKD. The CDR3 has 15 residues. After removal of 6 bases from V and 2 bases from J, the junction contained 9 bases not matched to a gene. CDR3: CAISKSGQGAYEQYF. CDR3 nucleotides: TGTGCCATCAGCAAATCTGGACAGGGAGCCTACGAGCAGTACTTC.

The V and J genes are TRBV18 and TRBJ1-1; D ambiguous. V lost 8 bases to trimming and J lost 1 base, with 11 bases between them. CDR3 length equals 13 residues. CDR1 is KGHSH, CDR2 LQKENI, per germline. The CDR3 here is CASSGSPNTEAFF. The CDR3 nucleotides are TGTGCCAGCAGTGGGTCCCCGAACACTGAAGCTTTCTTT.

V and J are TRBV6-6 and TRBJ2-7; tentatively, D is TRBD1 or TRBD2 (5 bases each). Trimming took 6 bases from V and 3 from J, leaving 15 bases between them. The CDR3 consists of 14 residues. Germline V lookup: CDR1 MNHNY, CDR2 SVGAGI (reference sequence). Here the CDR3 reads CASSTTTADYEQYF. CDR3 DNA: TGTGCCAGCAGCACCACGACAGCGGACTACGAGCAGTACTTC.

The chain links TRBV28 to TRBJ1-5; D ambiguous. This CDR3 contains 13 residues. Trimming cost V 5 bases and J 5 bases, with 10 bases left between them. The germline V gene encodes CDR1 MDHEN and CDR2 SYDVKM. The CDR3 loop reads CASSPPTDQPQHF. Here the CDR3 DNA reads TGTGCCAGCAGTCCCCCGACGGATCAGCCCCAGCATTTT.

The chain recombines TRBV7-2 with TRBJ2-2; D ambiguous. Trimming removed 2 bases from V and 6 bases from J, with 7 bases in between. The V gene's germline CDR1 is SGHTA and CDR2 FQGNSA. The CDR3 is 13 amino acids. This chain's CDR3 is CASSLNFAGELFF. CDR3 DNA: TGTGCCAGCAGCTTAAACTTTGCCGGGGAGCTGTTTTTT.

DNA of the CDR3: TGTGCCAGCAGCTTAATGGGACAGGGGGTCTGGGAGACCCAGTACTTC. It codes for CASSLMGQGVWETQYF. J is TRBJ2-5 and V is TRBV7-3, with 11 bases aligning to TRBD1. This CDR3 has 16 amino acids. The germline V gene has CDR1 SGHTA and CDR2 FQGTGA. Trimming cost V 1 base and J 5 bases; bases outside gene matches: 6.

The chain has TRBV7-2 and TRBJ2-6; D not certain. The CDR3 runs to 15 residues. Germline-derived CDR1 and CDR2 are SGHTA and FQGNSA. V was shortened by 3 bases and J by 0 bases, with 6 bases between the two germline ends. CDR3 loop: CASSLGFSGANVLTF. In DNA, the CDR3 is TGTGCCAGCAGCTTGGGATTCTCTGGGGCCAACGTCCTGACTTTC.

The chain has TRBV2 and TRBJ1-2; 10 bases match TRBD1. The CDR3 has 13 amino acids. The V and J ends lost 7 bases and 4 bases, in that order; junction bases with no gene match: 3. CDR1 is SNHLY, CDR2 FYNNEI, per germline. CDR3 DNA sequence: TGTGCCAGCACCAGGACAGGGGGCTATGGCTACACCTTC. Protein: CASTRTGGYGYTF. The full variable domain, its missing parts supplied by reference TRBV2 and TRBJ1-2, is EPEVTQTPSHQVTQMGQEVILRCVPISNHLYFYWYRQILGQKVEFLVSFYNNEISEKSEIFDDQFSVERPDGSNFTLKIRSTKLEDSAMYFCASTRTGGYGYTFGSGTRLTVV.

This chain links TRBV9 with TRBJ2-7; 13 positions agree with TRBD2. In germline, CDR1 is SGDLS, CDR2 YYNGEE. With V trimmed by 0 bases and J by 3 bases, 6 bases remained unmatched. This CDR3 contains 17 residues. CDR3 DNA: TGTGCCAGCAGCGTAGATGGGACTAGCGGGAAGCACTACGAGCAGTACTTC. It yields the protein CASSVDGTSGKHYEQYF.

CDR3 protein: CATSRGGGFEKLFF. The CDR3 DNA reads TGTGCCACCAGCAGAGGGGGAGGGTTTGAAAAACTGTTTTTT. The chain employs TRBV15 and TRBJ1-4; no definite D call. Germline CDR1 reads LNHNV; CDR2 reads YYDKDF (reference sequence). V lost 1 base and J lost 7, with 10 bases in between. The CDR3 is made up of 14 amino acids.

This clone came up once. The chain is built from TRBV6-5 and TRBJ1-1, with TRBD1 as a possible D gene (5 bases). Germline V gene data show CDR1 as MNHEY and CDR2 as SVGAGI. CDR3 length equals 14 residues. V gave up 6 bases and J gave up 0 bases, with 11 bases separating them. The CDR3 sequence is CASSQTVMNTEAFF. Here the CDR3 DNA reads TGTGCCAGCAGCCAGACAGTTATGAACACTGAAGCTTTCTTT.

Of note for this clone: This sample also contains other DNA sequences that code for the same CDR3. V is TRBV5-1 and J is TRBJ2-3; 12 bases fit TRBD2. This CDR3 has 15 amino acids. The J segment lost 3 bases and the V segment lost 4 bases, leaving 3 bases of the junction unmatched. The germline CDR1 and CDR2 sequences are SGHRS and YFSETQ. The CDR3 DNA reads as TGCGCCAGCAGCAGGGGGACTAGCGGGACAGATACGCAGTATTTT. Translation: CASSRGTSGTDTQYF.